This T cell receptor (beta chain) came from a study of T cells in localized non-small cell lung cancer. Details on this clone: Its antigen remains unknown.

Trimming took 4 bases from V and 0 from J, leaving 15 bases between them. CDR1 and CDR2 from the germline V gene are LGHNA and YNFKEQ. The CDR3 is made up of 17 amino acids. Study observations and caveats: For the top 100 tumor clones, a median roughly 53 also appeared in adjacent lung. A higher density of T cells in blood coincided with extended overall survival. In uninvolved adjacent lung, T cell clonality reached its highest value, exceeding tumor. Heterogeneity remains possible, as sequencing covered one tumor region only.

Sequenced by immunoSEQ multiplex PCR; TCRdb stores in-frame clones only, minus some. The sample consists of 45,000 to 70,000 clones, 86% of them appearing once. The chain couples TRBV4-2 to TRBJ1-4, with a tentative D call TRBD1 (6 bases). This clonotype originated in a woman aged 35 to 69 with stage I lung adenocarcinoma. Sequencing used peripheral blood, obtained before any cancer treatment. The CDR3 protein is CASSPTGIGATNEKLFF. In DNA, the CDR3 is TGTGCCAGCAGCCCTACAGGGATTGGCGCAACTAATGAAAAACTGTTTTTT.